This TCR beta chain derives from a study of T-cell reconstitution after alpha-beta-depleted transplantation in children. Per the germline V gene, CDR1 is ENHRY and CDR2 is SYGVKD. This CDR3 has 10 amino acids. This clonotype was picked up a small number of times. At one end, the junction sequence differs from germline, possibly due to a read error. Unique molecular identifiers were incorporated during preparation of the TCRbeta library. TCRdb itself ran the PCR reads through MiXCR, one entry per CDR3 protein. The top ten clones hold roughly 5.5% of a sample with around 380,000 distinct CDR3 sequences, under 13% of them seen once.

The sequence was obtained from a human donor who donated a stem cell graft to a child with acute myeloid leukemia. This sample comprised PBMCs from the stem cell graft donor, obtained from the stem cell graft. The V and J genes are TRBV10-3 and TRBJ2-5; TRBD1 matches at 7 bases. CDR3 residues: CAISVLRQGF. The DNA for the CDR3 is TGTGCCATCAGTGTACTACGACAGGGCTTC.